This T cell receptor beta chain was profiled in a study of CD8 T cells in ankylosing spondylitis. J gave up 2 bases and V 0 bases, and 4 bases lay outside the gene matches. The germline V gene has CDR1 KGHSH and CDR2 LQKENI. The CDR3 totals 17 residues. This clonotype has just a few counts. Its antigen is still unknown. Whole-study results and caveats: Earlier authors reported some of these motif variants in reactive arthritis synovial fluid and blood. Seemingly distinctive of ankylosing spondylitis blood was a TCR beta motif formed by eight highly homologous variants.

Using quantitative 5'-RACE with molecular barcodes, the authors made TCR beta libraries. MiXCR, applied by TCRdb to the 5' RACE reads, yields one record per CDR3 protein. The repertoire holds about 220,000 distinct CDR3 sequences, with approximately 7.4% as singletons. Sequenced sample: blood, either unsorted or a sorted T cell fraction (not recorded which). This sequence joins TRBV18 and TRBJ2-6; 7 bases fit TRBD1. The sequence was collected from a male donor with ankylosing spondylitis. CDR3 residues: CASSPPGDRAGANVLTF. DNA for the CDR3: TGTGCCAGCTCACCACCGGGTGACAGGGCTGGGGCCAACGTCCTGACTTTC.